These T cell receptor beta chains were read from a single sample in a study of T cells after yellow fever vaccination. TCRdb analysed the 5' RACE reads with MiXCR anew, one entry per CDR3 protein. This sample has approximately 580,000 distinct CDR3 sequences, with approximately 16% found just once. This sample comprised PBMCs, obtained around 5 days after the first yellow fever vaccination. Receptor source: a man between 18 and 35 years old who received the YFV17D yellow fever vaccine. Each CDR3 is given with its conserved first and last residue. A D gene is named only where the DNA matches it firmly. A row's size may be missing; if present it is once, few, many or a size class.

v_gene	j_gene	abundance	d_gene	CDR3nt	CDR3aa
TRBV3-1	TRBJ2-3	few	-	TGTGCCAGCAGTCGGGACTCGTACACAGATACGCAGTATTTT	CASSRDSYTDTQYF
TRBV12-3/TRBV12-4	TRBJ2-1	-	TRBD2	TGTGCCAGCAGCGAAGACACGGGGGGGCCGCTGAATGAGCAGTTCTTC	CASSEDTGGPLNEQFF
TRBV4-2	TRBJ1-5	few	TRBD1	TGTGCCAGCCGACAACATGACAGGGGTCTTCGGGATAGCAATCAGCCCCAGCATTTT	CASRQHDRGLRDSNQPQHF
TRBV19	TRBJ1-2	-	-	TGTGCCAGTAGTAACCGGGACGACTATGGCTACACCTTC	CASSNRDDYGYTF
TRBV5-4	TRBJ2-2	-	-	TGTGCCAGCAGCTTAGGCGGTACTTCGAACACCGGGGAGCTGTTTTTT	CASSLGGTSNTGELFF
TRBV6-5	TRBJ1-2	many	-	TGTGCCAGCAGTTCCACAGGGCGATATGGCTACACCTTC	CASSSTGRYGYTF
TRBV12-3/TRBV12-4	TRBJ2-2	-	-	TGTGCCAGCAGTTTACAGGCCCGATGGACCGGGGAGCTGTTTTTT	CASSLQARWTGELFF
TRBV3-1	TRBJ1-1	-	-	TGTGCCAGCAGCCAAGAAATGAGGACTGAAGCTTTCTTT	CASSQEMRTEAFF
TRBV10-3	TRBJ1-6	few	-	TGTGCCATCAGTGAGATTGGGGACACCTCTTATTCACCCCTCCACTTT	CAISEIGDTSYSPLHF
TRBV6-2/TRBV6-3	TRBJ2-3	few	-	TGTGCCAGCAGTTATTGGGAGAAAGATACGCAGTATTTT	CASSYWEKDTQYF
TRBV4-2	TRBJ2-3	-	-	TGTGCCATGGGCCCCGGGCTCGTTACGCAGTATTTT	CAMGPGLVTQYF
TRBV12-3/TRBV12-4	TRBJ1-1	-	-	TGTGCCAGCAGTAAGGACATGAACACTGAAGCTTTCTTT	CASSKDMNTEAFF
TRBV4-2	TRBJ2-2	few	-	TGTGCCAGCAGCCACGCGGGGGCCCACACCGGGGAGCTGTTTTTT	CASSHAGAHTGELFF
TRBV7-2	TRBJ1-1	-	-	TGTGCCAGCAGCTTAGAGGGGAGATTGAACACTGAAGCTTTCTTT	CASSLEGRLNTEAFF
TRBV5-4	TRBJ2-3	-	TRBD2	TGTGCCAGCAGCCTTTCGGGGGGGGGCGGAGGAGATACGCAGTATTTT	CASSLSGGGGGDTQYF
TRBV4-2	TRBJ2-3	-	-	TGTGCCAGCAGCCCCTCCCCTATCATAATGGGCACAGATACGCAGTATTTT	CASSPSPIIMGTDTQYF
TRBV20-1	TRBJ2-3	few	TRBD2	TGCAGTGCTAGAGATCCCCTCGGGCGGGGGGCAACAGATACGCAGTATTTT	CSARDPLGRGATDTQYF
TRBV6-1	TRBJ1-2	-	-	TGTGCCAGCAGTGAAGCAAGGGGCCATGGCTACACCTTC	CASSEARGHGYTF
TRBV4-1	TRBJ2-3	-	-	TGCGCCAGCAGCCAAGAACAGCGCACAGATACGCAGTATTTT	CASSQEQRTDTQYF
TRBV28	TRBJ2-5	few	-	TGTGCCAGCAGTGCACCTTCTAGCGCGCGAGAGACCCAGTACTTC	CASSAPSSARETQYF
TRBV7-2	TRBJ2-5	many	TRBD2	TGTGCCAGCAGCTCGGGGGGTCAAGAGACCCAGTACTTC	CASSSGGQETQYF
TRBV20-1	TRBJ2-7	-	-	TGCAGTGCTAGAGAAGGCCAGTTGTACAGCGAGCAGTACTTC	CSAREGQLYSEQYF
TRBV25-1	TRBJ2-2	many	-	TGTGCCAGCAGTGAATATTCCGCTAACACCGGGGAGCTGTTTTTT	CASSEYSANTGELFF
TRBV20-1	TRBJ2-5	-	TRBD1	TGCAGTGCTCGTCCCGGGACAGGGAGCTTCCAGACCCAGTACTTC	CSARPGTGSFQTQYF
TRBV29-1	TRBJ2-2	-	-	TGCAGCGTTGAAGGGGCGGAGGAGAGCGGGGAGCTGTTTTTT	CSVEGAEESGELFF
TRBV7-2	TRBJ2-2	-	-	TGTGCCAGCAGCTTCCCTGCGGACAGCTACAACACCGGGGAGCTGTTTTTT	CASSFPADSYNTGELFF
TRBV7-2	TRBJ2-2	-	-	TGTGCCAGCAGCTTAGTAGCAGGGGCGAACACCGGGGAGCTGTTTTTT	CASSLVAGANTGELFF
TRBV6-5	TRBJ2-7	-	-	TGTGCCAGCAGTTACTCGATGATTTCGGCCTACGAGCAGTACTTC	CASSYSMISAYEQYF
TRBV10-3	TRBJ2-7	-	TRBD2	TGTGCCATCAGCTACACTAGCGGGGGGGACTACGAGCAGTACTTC	CAISYTSGGDYEQYF